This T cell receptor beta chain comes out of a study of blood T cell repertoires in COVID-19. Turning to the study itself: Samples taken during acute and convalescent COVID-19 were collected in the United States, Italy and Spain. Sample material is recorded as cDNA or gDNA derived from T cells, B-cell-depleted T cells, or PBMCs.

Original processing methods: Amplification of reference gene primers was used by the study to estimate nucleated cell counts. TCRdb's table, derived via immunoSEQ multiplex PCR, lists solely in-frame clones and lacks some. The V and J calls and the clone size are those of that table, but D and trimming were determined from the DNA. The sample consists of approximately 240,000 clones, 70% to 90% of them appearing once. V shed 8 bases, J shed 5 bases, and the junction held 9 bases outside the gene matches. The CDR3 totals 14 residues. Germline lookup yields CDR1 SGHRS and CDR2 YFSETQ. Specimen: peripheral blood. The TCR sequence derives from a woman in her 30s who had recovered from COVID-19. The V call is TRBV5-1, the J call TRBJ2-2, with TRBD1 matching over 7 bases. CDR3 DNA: TGCGCCAGTCAGCCCGACAGGGAAACCGGGGAGCTGTTTTTT. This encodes CASQPDRETGELFF.